What follows describes a single T cell receptor beta chain. This specimen includes other DNA sequences encoding the same CDR3. Source study methods: Quantification of nucleated cells was approximated via reference gene primer amplification. Repertoires were generated with immunoSEQ multiplex PCR, while TCRdb's copy carries only in-frame clones and drops some. That table furnishes V, J and clone size, whereas the DNA furnished D and trimming. The table shows about 59,000 clones, with 80% to 95% occurring only once. This CDR3 has 14 residues. Deletions cut 4 bases from V and 4 bases from J, with 12 bases between. Germline V gene data show CDR1 as SGHRS and CDR2 as YFSETQ. The data were taken from a study of blood T cell repertoires in COVID-19. About the study: The United States, Italy and Spain supplied acute and convalescent COVID-19 samples. Sources were T cells, B-cell-depleted T cells, or PBMCs; the material itself was cDNA or gDNA.

This clonotype originated in an elderly man with acute or convalescent COVID-19. The V call is TRBV5-1, the J call TRBJ1-5; possible D gene TRBD1, 6 bases. The sequenced sample was peripheral blood. As DNA, the CDR3 is TGCGCCAGCAGCCTAGGGGGGGGGAATCAGCCCCAGCATTTT. The encoded protein is CASSLGGGNQPQHF.